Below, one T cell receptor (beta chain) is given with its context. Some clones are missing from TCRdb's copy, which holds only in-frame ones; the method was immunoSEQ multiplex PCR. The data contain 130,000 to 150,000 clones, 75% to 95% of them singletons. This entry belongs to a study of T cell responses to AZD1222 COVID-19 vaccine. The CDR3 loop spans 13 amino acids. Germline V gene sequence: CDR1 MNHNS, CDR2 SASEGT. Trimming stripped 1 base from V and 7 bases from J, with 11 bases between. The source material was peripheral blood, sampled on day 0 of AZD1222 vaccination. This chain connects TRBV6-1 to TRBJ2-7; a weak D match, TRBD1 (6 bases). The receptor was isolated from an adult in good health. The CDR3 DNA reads TGTGCCAGCAGTGAAGTGGGGGCGCAGGAGCAGTACTTC. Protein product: CASSEVGAQEQYF.